The 28 T cell receptor beta chains reported below all come from one sample, sequenced in a study of CD8+ T cells in alopecia areata. Treatment defined: oral pan-JAK inhibitor, 5-10 mg twice daily. Sequencing relied on a cDNA template that was reverse transcribed from extracted RNA. The method was immunoSEQ multiplex PCR; TCRdb's version includes in-frame clones alone and lacks a portion of them. The repertoire consists of around 190,000 clones, with 45% to 75% occurring once and the leading ten covering around 0.7%. The sample consisted of CD4+ T cells sorted from blood, taken at week 4, from a patient treated with tofacitinib. The receptors here all came from a human donor with alopecia areata.

CDR3 sequence: CSVVAGGNDYEQYF. CDR3 coding DNA: TGCAGCGTGGTAGCGGGAGGGAATGATTACGAGCAGTACTTC. This chain uses TRBV29-1 with TRBJ2-7, with TRBD2 matching 11 bases. The germline V gene has CDR1 SQVTM and CDR2 ANQGSEA. After removal of 6 bases from V and 4 bases from J, the junction contained 8 bases not matched to a gene. This CDR3 comprises 14 residues.

The chain carries TRBV5-1 and TRBJ2-2; 7 nucleotides align to TRBD1. After removal of 6 bases from V and 0 bases from J, the junction contained 2 bases not matched to a gene. Germline-derived CDR1 and CDR2 are SGHRS and YFSETQ. CDR3 size: 14 residues. The CDR3 DNA sequence: TGCGCCAGCATGGGGACAGCGAACACCGGGGAGCTGTTTTTT. Translated, it gives CASMGTANTGELFF.

This clone has a single count. J is TRBJ1-2 and V is TRBV28; tentatively, D is TRBD1 (5 bases). Germline CDR1 reads MDHEN; CDR2 reads SYDVKM. The V and J ends lost 3 bases and 3 bases respectively, with 8 bases between them. The CDR3 covers 13 residues. This chain's CDR3 is CASSFQGHYGYTF. DNA for the CDR3: TGTGCCAGCAGTTTTCAGGGCCACTATGGCTACACCTTC.

The genes are TRBV4-3 and TRBJ2-3, with 8 bases matching TRBD2. There are 17 residues in the CDR3. Germline loops: CDR1 LGHNA, CDR2 YSLEER. Germline trimming cut 0 bases from V and 4 bases from J; bases unmatched to any gene: 9. The CDR3 DNA reads as TGCGCCAGCAGCCAAGATCGGGGGGGCGCATGGGCAGATACGCAGTATTTT. Translating gives CASSQDRGGAWADTQYF.

V gene TRBV30 combines with J gene TRBJ1-1; the D gene is possibly TRBD1 (5 bases). The germline V gene has CDR1 GTSNPN and CDR2 SVGIG (reference sequence). Trimming took off 3 bases at V and 3 bases at J, with 17 bases between the two ends. The CDR3 length is 15 residues. The CDR3 region has the DNA TGTGCCTGGAGCTTCAAACCGCAGGGAGACACTGAAGCTTTCTTT. This gives the protein CAWSFKPQGDTEAFF.

The chain joins TRBV29-1 to TRBJ2-5; D not certain. The V end was cut by 7 bases, the J end by 3 bases, with 15 bases between. Per the germline V gene, CDR1 is SQVTM and CDR2 is ANQGSEA. The CDR3 loop spans 13 amino acids. This CDR3 is CSAISGPKETQYF. The CDR3 nucleotides are TGCAGCGCGATATCCGGGCCAAAAGAGACCCAGTACTTC. The complete variable domain, with remaining parts taken from reference TRBV29-1 and TRBJ2-5, reads SAVISQKPSRDICQRGTSLTIQCQVDSQVTMMFWYRQQPGQSLTLIATANQGSEATYESGFVIDKFPISRPNLTFSTLTVSNMSPEDSSIYLCSAISGPKETQYFGPGTRLLVL.

The rearrangement joins TRBV28 to TRBJ1-4; 8 bases fit TRBD1. This CDR3 is built from 14 residues. The trim removed 6 bases at V and 4 bases at J, leaving 4 bases unmatched. CDR1 and CDR2 from the germline V gene are MDHEN and SYDVKM. Here the CDR3 DNA reads TGTGCCAGCAGCTTCAGGGGGCTTAATGAAAAACTGTTTTTT. This sequence encodes CASSFRGLNEKLFF. Combining the CDR3 with reference TRBV28 and TRBJ1-4 gives the whole variable domain DVKVTQSSRYLVKRTGEKVFLECVQDMDHENMFWYRQDPGLGLRLIYFSYDVKMKEKGDIPEGYSVSREKKERFSLILESASTNQTSMYLCASSFRGLNEKLFFGSGTQLSVL.

In its sample, this clone was seen a few times. This rearrangement joins TRBV29-1 to TRBJ2-7; TRBD2 agrees at 9 bases. The CDR3 has 15 amino acids. Unmatched junction bases numbered 11, after V lost 4 bases and J lost 4 bases. Germline assignment: CDR1 SQVTM and CDR2 ANQGSEA. CDR3 coding DNA: TGCAGCGTTGCAGGAGGAGCGGGAGGACAATACGAGCAGTACTTC. This encodes CSVAGGAGGQYEQYF.

V is TRBV7-2 and J is TRBJ1-1; possible D gene TRBD1, 6 bases. The CDR3 consists of 13 residues. V was clipped by 7 bases and J by 0 bases, with 9 bases between them. Germline CDR1 SGHTA, CDR2 FQGNSA. CDR3 amino acids: CASIGQLNTEAFF. Written as DNA, the CDR3 is TGTGCCAGCATTGGACAGCTGAACACTGAAGCTTTCTTT.

V gene TRBV5-1 combines with J gene TRBJ2-4; 9 nucleotides align to TRBD2. The J segment lost 2 bases and the V segment lost 4 bases, leaving 7 bases of the junction unmatched. Looked up from germline, CDR1 is SGHRS and CDR2 is YFSETQ. The CDR3 has 16 amino acids. This chain's CDR3 is CASSGTSGLTKNIQYF. Written as DNA, the CDR3 is TGCGCCAGCAGCGGTACTAGCGGGCTAACCAAAAACATTCAGTACTTC.

V gene TRBV30 combines with J gene TRBJ2-2, with 12 bases aligning to TRBD2. Germline V gene sequence: CDR1 GTSNPN, CDR2 SVGIG (reference sequence). The CDR3 totals 14 residues. V lost 1 base to trimming and J lost 6 bases; unmatched junction nucleotides: 0. Here the CDR3 reads CAWSGLAGAGELFF. Written as DNA, the CDR3 is TGTGCCTGGAGTGGACTAGCGGGAGCCGGGGAGCTGTTTTTT.

CDR3 loop: CAWSRSNTGELFF. The CDR3 DNA is TGTGCCTGGAGTCGGAGTAACACCGGGGAGCTGTTTTTT. This sequence joins TRBV30 and TRBJ2-2, with D hard to call. CDR3 length: 13 amino acids. V gave up 2 bases and J gave up 2 bases, with 6 bases separating them. Germline CDR1 is GTSNPN and CDR2 is SVGIG (reference sequence).

This clone was counted between two and nine times. The rearrangement uses TRBV30 and TRBJ2-5, with TRBD2 matching over 8 bases. CDR3 size: 15 residues. Germline V gene data show CDR1 as GTSNPN and CDR2 as SVGIG (reference sequence). The junction had 9 bases not matched to a gene; V was cut back by 4 bases and J by 2 bases. In DNA, the CDR3 is TGTGCCTGGACCCCTTTGAGCGGGAGTCAAGAGACCCAGTACTTC. Its protein product is CAWTPLSGSQETQYF. Full variable domain (missing parts from reference TRBV30 and TRBJ2-5): SQTIHQWPATLVQPVGSPLSLECTVEGTSNPNLYWYRQAAGRGLQLLFYSVGIGQISSEVPQNLSASRPQDRQFILSSKKLLLSDSGFYLCAWTPLSGSQETQYFGPGTRLLVL.

J is TRBJ2-5 and V is TRBV29-1; 10 bases are a match to TRBD2. Germline V lookup: CDR1 SQVTM, CDR2 ANQGSEA. The CDR3 length is 15 residues. Germline trimming cut 2 bases from V and 5 bases from J; bases unmatched to any gene: 8. The CDR3 coding sequence is TGCAGCGTTGAATCGCTAGCGGGAGCGGGGGAGACCCAGTACTTC. The encoded protein is CSVESLAGAGETQYF.

The DNA for the CDR3 is TGTGCCTGGAGTCAGGGGATAAACCTATATGGCTACACCTTC. It codes for CAWSQGINLYGYTF. The chain recombines TRBV30 with TRBJ1-2, with D perhaps matching TRBD1 (6 bases). V gave up 2 bases and J gave up 5 bases, with 15 bases separating them. This CDR3 is built from 14 residues. Germline V gene lookup returns CDR1 GTSNPN and CDR2 SVGIG (reference sequence).

The chain is built from TRBV2 and TRBJ2-2, with D tentatively TRBD1 (6 bases). CDR3 size: 14 residues. Germline values: CDR1 SNHLY, CDR2 FYNNEI. V dropped 8 bases and J dropped 5 bases, with 15 bases sitting between them. As DNA, the CDR3 is TGTGCCAGCGTACAGGGAGTACGGACCGGGGAGCTGTTTTTT. This encodes CASVQGVRTGELFF.

The chain recombines TRBV29-1 with TRBJ2-1; 10 nucleotides agree with TRBD1. The CDR3 length is 16 residues. With V trimmed by 7 bases and J by 1 base, 10 bases remained unmatched. CDR1 SQVTM and CDR2 ANQGSEA come from the germline V gene. Here the CDR3 reads CSDWPGQGTSYNEQFF. The CDR3 DNA reads TGCAGCGACTGGCCGGGACAGGGGACATCCTACAATGAGCAGTTCTTC.

The V and J genes are TRBV6-5 and TRBJ2-1, with D perhaps matching TRBD1 (6 bases). Germline CDR1 and CDR2: MNHEY and SVGAGI. V was pared by 7 bases and J by 9 bases, with 19 bases between. This CDR3 is 14 amino acids long. The CDR3 sequence is CASTPQGPRGEQFF. The CDR3 bases are TGTGCCAGCACACCGCAGGGTCCCAGGGGTGAGCAGTTCTTC.

This chain uses TRBV25-1 with TRBJ1-1; no clear D gene. There are 15 residues in the CDR3. CDR1 and CDR2 from the germline V gene are MGHDK and SYGVNS. Trimming left V 5 bases short and J 0 bases short, with 13 bases between. The CDR3 DNA is TGTGCCAGCAGTTACTCGTGGACTCTGAACACTGAAGCTTTCTTT. Encoded protein: CASSYSWTLNTEAFF.

This clone was counted between two and nine times. The CDR3 loop is CASSLSGGRSSYEQYF. Written as DNA, the CDR3 is TGTGCCAGCAGCCTCTCCGGGGGTCGCAGCTCCTACGAGCAGTACTTC. The V gene is TRBV11-2, the J gene TRBJ2-7, with a weak D call TRBD2 (6 bases). The CDR3 is made up of 16 amino acids. V was clipped by 5 bases and J by 0 bases, with 17 bases between them. Germline V CDR1 and CDR2: SGHAT, FQNNGV.

This clone showed up just once. The V call is TRBV29-1, the J call TRBJ1-2, with 8 bases that match TRBD1. J was trimmed by 6 bases and V by 7 bases; bases with no gene match: 10. The CDR3 has 13 residues. Germline CDR1 is SQVTM and CDR2 is ANQGSEA. The CDR3 DNA is TGCAGCGCCGGAAGACAGGGGCGGAATGGCTACACCTTC. It encodes CSAGRQGRNGYTF.

The J gene is TRBJ2-2, the V gene TRBV2, with 8 bases that match TRBD1. V was pared by 3 bases and J by 7 bases, with 7 bases of the junction left unmatched. CDR1 and CDR2 (germline): SNHLY, FYNNEI. The CDR3 has 15 residues. Here the CDR3 reads CASSDQGARIGELFF. As DNA, the CDR3 is TGTGCCAGCAGTGACCAGGGGGCGAGGATCGGGGAGCTGTTTTTT.

J is TRBJ1-1 and V is TRBV2; a possible D gene is TRBD1 (5 bases). This CDR3 region has 14 residues. Germline CDR1 reads SNHLY; CDR2 reads FYNNEI. V lost 4 bases and J 1 base, leaving 10 bases between the germline ends. CDR3 in DNA: TGTGCCAGCAGTGTGGAGGGGACGAACACTGAAGCTTTCTTT. It is translated as CASSVEGTNTEAFF.

DNA for the CDR3: TGTGCCTGGAGGGACAGGGGAAAGGGGTCCTCCTACGAGCAGTACTTC. It is translated as CAWRDRGKGSSYEQYF. This chain uses TRBV30 with TRBJ2-7; 9 nucleotides agree with TRBD1. This CDR3 is built from 16 residues. V was pared by 3 bases and J by 0 bases, with 9 bases of the junction left unmatched. Germline V gene lookup returns CDR1 GTSNPN and CDR2 SVGIG (reference sequence).

The chain carries TRBV5-4 and TRBJ2-3; D unclear. V lost 1 base and J 3 bases, leaving 6 bases between the germline ends. Per germline, CDR1 SGHNT and CDR2 YYREEE (reference sequence). The CDR3 covers 13 residues. The CDR3 region is CASSLKQTDTQYF. DNA of the CDR3: TGTGCCAGCAGCTTGAAACAGACAGATACGCAGTATTTT. Using reference TRBV5-4 and TRBJ2-3 for the parts outside the CDR3, the full variable domain is ETGVTQSPTHLIKTRGQQVTLRCSSQSGHNTVSWYQQALGQGPQFIFQYYREEENGRGNFPPRFSGLQFPNYSSELNVNALELDDSALYLCASSLKQTDTQYFGPGTRLTVL.

The rearrangement joins TRBV5-6 to TRBJ1-5; no clear D. CDR1 is SGHDT and CDR2 is YYEEEE in the germline V gene. Trimming stripped 4 bases from V and 2 bases from J, with 7 bases between. This CDR3 region has 13 residues. This CDR3 reads CASSEDGNQPQHF. CDR3 DNA sequence: TGTGCCAGCAGCGAGGACGGCAATCAGCCCCAGCATTTT.

The V call is TRBV5-4, the J call TRBJ2-5; 13 bases align to TRBD2. The CDR3 is 15 amino acids. V gave up 4 bases and J gave up 3 bases; unmatched junction bases: 3. CDR1 SGHNT and CDR2 YYREEE come from the germline V gene (reference sequence). The CDR3 nucleotides read TGTGCCAGCAGCCGTGGACTAGCGGGAGAAGAGACCCAGTACTTC. It specifies CASSRGLAGEETQYF.

V and J are TRBV18 and TRBJ2-7; 10 bases map to TRBD2. The CDR3 consists of 15 residues. V shed 5 bases and J 2 bases; nucleotides not matched to a gene: 6. The germline gives CDR1 KGHSH, CDR2 LQKENI. Here the CDR3 DNA reads TGTGCCAGCTCAGGGAGGCTAGCGGGGGCCTACGAGCAGTACTTC. As protein: CASSGRLAGAYEQYF.